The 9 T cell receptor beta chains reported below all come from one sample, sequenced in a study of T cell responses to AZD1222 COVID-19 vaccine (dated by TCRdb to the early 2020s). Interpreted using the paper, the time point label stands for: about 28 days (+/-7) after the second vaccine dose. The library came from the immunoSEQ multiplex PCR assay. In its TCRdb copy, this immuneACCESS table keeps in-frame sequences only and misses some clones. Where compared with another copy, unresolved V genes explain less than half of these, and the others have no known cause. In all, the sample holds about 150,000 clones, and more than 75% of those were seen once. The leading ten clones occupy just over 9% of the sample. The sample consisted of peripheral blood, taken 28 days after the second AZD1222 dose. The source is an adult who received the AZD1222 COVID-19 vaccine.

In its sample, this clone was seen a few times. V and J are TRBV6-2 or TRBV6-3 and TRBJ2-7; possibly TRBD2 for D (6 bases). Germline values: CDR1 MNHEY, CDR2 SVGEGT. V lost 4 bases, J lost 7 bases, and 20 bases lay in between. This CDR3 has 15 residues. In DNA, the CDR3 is TGTGCCAGCAGTTTTCCGTCAGCCGCGGGGCGTGAGCAGTACTTC. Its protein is CASSFPSAAGREQYF.

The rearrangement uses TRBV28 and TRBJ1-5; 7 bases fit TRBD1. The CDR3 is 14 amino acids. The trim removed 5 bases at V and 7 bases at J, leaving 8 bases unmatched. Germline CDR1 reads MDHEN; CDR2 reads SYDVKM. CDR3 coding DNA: TGTGCCAGCAGTATAACAGGGGAGGTGCAGCCCCAGCATTTT. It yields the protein CASSITGEVQPQHF. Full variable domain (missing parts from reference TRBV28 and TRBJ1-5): DVKVTQSSRYLVKRTGEKVFLECVQDMDHENMFWYRQDPGLGLRLIYFSYDVKMKEKGDIPEGYSVSREKKERFSLILESASTNQTSMYLCASSITGEVQPQHFGDGTRLSIL.

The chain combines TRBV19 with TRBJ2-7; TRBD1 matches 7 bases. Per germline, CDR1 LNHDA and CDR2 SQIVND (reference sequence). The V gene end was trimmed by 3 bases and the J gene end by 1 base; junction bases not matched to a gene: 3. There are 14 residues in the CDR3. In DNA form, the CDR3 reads TGTGCCAGTAGTATGAACAGGGGATCCTACGAGCAGTACTTC. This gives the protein CASSMNRGSYEQYF.

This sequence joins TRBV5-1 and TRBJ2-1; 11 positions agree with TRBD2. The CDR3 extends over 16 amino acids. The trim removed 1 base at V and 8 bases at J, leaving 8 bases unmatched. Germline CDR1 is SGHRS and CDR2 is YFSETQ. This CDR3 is CASSLRASGRLDEQFF. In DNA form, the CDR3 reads TGCGCCAGCAGCTTGAGGGCTAGCGGGAGGCTCGATGAGCAGTTCTTC.

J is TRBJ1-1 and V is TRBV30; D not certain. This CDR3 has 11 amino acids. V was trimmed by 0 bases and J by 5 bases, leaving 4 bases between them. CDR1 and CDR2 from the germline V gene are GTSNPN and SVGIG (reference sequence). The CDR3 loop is CAWSVQTEAFF. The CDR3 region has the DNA TGTGCCTGGAGTGTACAAACTGAAGCTTTCTTT.

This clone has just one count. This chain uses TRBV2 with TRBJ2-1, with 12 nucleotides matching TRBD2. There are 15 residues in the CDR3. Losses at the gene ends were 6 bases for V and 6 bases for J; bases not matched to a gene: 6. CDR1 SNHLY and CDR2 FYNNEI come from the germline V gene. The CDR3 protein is CASSIGLAGSNEQFF. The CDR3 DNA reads TGTGCCAGCAGCATTGGACTAGCGGGGAGCAATGAGCAGTTCTTC. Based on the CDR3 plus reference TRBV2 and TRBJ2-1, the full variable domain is EPEVTQTPSHQVTQMGQEVILRCVPISNHLYFYWYRQILGQKVEFLVSFYNNEISEKSEIFDDQFSVERPDGSNFTLKIRSTKLEDSAMYFCASSIGLAGSNEQFFGPGTRLTVL.

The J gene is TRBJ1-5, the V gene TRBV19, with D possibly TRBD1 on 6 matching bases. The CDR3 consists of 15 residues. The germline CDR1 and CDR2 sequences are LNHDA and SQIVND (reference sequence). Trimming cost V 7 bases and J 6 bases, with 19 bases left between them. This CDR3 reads CASTMGASEGQPQHF. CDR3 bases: TGTGCCAGTACCATGGGGGCCTCTGAAGGTCAGCCCCAGCATTTT.

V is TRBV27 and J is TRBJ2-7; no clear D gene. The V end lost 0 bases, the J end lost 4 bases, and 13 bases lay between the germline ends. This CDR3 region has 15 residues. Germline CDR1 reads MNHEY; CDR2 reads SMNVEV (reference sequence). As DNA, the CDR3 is TGTGCCAGCAGTTTATCAACGGGCCCTTCTTACGAGCAGTACTTC. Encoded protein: CASSLSTGPSYEQYF.

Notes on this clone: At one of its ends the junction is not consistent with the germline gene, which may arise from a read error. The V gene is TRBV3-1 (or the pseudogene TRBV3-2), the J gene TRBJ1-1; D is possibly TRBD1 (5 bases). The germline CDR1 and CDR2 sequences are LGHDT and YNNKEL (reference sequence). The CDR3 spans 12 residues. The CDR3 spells CASSQPGTGNLF. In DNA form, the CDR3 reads TGTGCCAGCAGCCAGCCCGGGACTGGAAATCTCTTT.